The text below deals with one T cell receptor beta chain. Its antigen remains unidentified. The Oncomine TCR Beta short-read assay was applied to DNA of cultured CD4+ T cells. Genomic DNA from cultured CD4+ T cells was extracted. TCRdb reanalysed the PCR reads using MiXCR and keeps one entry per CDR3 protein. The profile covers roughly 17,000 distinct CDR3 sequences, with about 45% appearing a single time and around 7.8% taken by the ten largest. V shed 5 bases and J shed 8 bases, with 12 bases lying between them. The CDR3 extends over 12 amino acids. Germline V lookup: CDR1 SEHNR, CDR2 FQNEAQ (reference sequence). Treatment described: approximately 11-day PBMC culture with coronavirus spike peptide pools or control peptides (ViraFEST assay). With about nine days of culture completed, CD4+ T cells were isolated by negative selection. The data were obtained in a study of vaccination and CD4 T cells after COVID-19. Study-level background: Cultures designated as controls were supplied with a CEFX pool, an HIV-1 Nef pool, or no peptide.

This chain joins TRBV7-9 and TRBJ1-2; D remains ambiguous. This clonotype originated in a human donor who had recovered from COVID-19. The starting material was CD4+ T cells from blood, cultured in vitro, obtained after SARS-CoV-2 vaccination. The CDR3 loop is CASSLSMAGYTF. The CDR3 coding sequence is TGTGCCAGCAGCCTGTCCATGGCGGGCTACACCTTC.